These T cell receptor beta chains were read from a single sample in a study of spatial heterogeneity in lung cancer. TCRdb passed the 5' RACE reads through MiXCR, listing each CDR3 protein once. There are over 40,000 distinct CDR3 sequences in the sample; 12% occur only once, and roughly a third lies in the top ten. This specimen was PBMCs, taken at follow-up. These receptors all come from a male donor with early-stage non-small cell lung cancer. The CDR3 runs from the conserved cysteine through the conserved F or W. D genes are given only for firm matches. Not every row has a clone size; where given, it reads once, few, many or a size class.

cdr3_aa: CASSGQIFKQYF
cdr3_nt: TGTGCCAGTAGTGGGCAGATTTTTAAGCAGTACTTC
j_call: TRBJ2-7
v_call: TRBV19
clone_size: many
d_call: NA
cdr3_length: 12

cdr3_aa: CASSQDREGQGTFYEQYF
cdr3_nt: TGTGCCAGCAGCCAAGATCGGGAGGGACAGGGGACGTTCTACGAGCAGTACTTC
j_call: TRBJ2-7
v_call: TRBV3-1
clone_size: few
d_call: TRBD1
cdr3_length: 18

cdr3_aa: CSARDYRTDTQYF
cdr3_nt: TGCAGTGCTCGGGACTACCGAACAGATACGCAGTATTTT
j_call: TRBJ2-3
v_call: TRBV20-1
clone_size: many
d_call: TRBD2
cdr3_length: 13

cdr3_aa: CASSQGTANYGYTF
cdr3_nt: TGTGCCAGCAGCCAAGGGACAGCTAACTATGGCTACACCTTC
j_call: TRBJ1-2
v_call: TRBV7-3
clone_size: many
d_call: TRBD1
cdr3_length: 14

cdr3_aa: CASSKRENTEAFF
cdr3_nt: TGTGCCAGTAGTAAACGGGAGAACACTGAAGCTTTCTTT
j_call: TRBJ1-1
v_call: TRBV19
clone_size: many
d_call: NA
cdr3_length: 13

cdr3_aa: CASSTGVRIRVSNYGYTF
cdr3_nt: TGTGCCAGCAGCACGGGAGTCCGTATCCGGGTATCCAACTATGGCTACACCTTC
j_call: TRBJ1-2
v_call: TRBV5-5
clone_size: many
d_call: NA
cdr3_length: 18

cdr3_aa: CASSAKTGPQETQYF
cdr3_nt: TGTGCCAGCAGCGCGAAGACAGGGCCCCAAGAGACCCAGTACTTC
j_call: TRBJ2-5
v_call: TRBV7-9
clone_size: many
d_call: TRBD1
cdr3_length: 15

cdr3_aa: CASSIYSGRSIPGELFF
cdr3_nt: TGTGCCAGCAGCATTTATAGCGGGAGATCAATCCCCGGGGAGCTGTTTTTT
j_call: TRBJ2-2
v_call: TRBV9
clone_size: many
d_call: TRBD2
cdr3_length: 17

cdr3_aa: CATRRANEKLFF
cdr3_nt: TGTGCCACCCGCAGGGCTAATGAAAAACTGTTTTTT
j_call: TRBJ1-4
v_call: TRBV27
clone_size: many
d_call: NA
cdr3_length: 12

cdr3_aa: CASSLSTSETQYF
cdr3_nt: TGTGCCAGCAGCTTATCAACGTCGGAGACCCAGTACTTC
j_call: TRBJ2-5
v_call: TRBV11-2
clone_size: many
d_call: NA
cdr3_length: 13

cdr3_aa: CASSYADRDNSPLHF
cdr3_nt: TGTGCCAGCAGTTACGCGGACAGGGATAATTCACCCCTCCACTTT
j_call: TRBJ1-6
v_call: TRBV6-6
clone_size: NA
d_call: TRBD1
cdr3_length: 15

cdr3_aa: CASSLKGVETQYF
cdr3_nt: TGTGCCAGCAGTTTAAAGGGGGTAGAGACCCAGTACTTC
j_call: TRBJ2-5
v_call: TRBV27
clone_size: NA
d_call: NA
cdr3_length: 13

cdr3_aa: CASNYLYEQYF
cdr3_nt: TGTGCCAGCAACTACCTCTACGAGCAGTACTTC
j_call: TRBJ2-7
v_call: TRBV2
clone_size: many
d_call: NA
cdr3_length: 11

cdr3_aa: CASSPTRNTGELFF
cdr3_nt: TGTGCCAGCAGCCCCACAAGAAACACCGGGGAGCTGTTTTTT
j_call: TRBJ2-2
v_call: TRBV5-6
clone_size: NA
d_call: NA
cdr3_length: 14

cdr3_aa: CASRLAGNTIYF
cdr3_nt: TGTGCCAGCAGGCTTGCTGGAAACACCATATATTTT
j_call: TRBJ1-3
v_call: TRBV12-3/TRBV12-4
clone_size: few
d_call: NA
cdr3_length: 12

cdr3_aa: CASSYSSGEGPYGQQYF
cdr3_nt: TGTGCCAGCAGTTACTCCTCAGGGGAGGGGCCCTATGGGCAGCAGTACTTC
j_call: TRBJ2-7
v_call: TRBV6-5
clone_size: few
d_call: NA
cdr3_length: 17

cdr3_aa: CASSLEGPFNQPQHF
cdr3_nt: TGTGCCAGCAGCCTAGAGGGGCCCTTTAATCAGCCCCAGCATTTT
j_call: TRBJ1-5
v_call: TRBV12-3/TRBV12-4
clone_size: many
d_call: NA
cdr3_length: 15

cdr3_aa: CVSSQDFVSASGGQETQYF
cdr3_nt: TGTGTCAGCAGCCAAGATTTCGTGTCGGCTAGCGGGGGGCAAGAGACCCAGTACTTC
j_call: TRBJ2-5
v_call: TRBV3-1
clone_size: NA
d_call: TRBD2
cdr3_length: 19

cdr3_aa: CAKVGGNPAWGQMNTEAFF
cdr3_nt: TGTGCCAAGGTAGGAGGAAATCCAGCGTGGGGACAGATGAACACTGAAGCTTTCTTT
j_call: TRBJ1-1
v_call: TRBV24-1
clone_size: many
d_call: TRBD1
cdr3_length: 19

cdr3_aa: CASSPRQGFWDTEAFF
cdr3_nt: TGTGCCAGCTCACCACGGCAGGGCTTTTGGGACACTGAAGCTTTCTTT
j_call: TRBJ1-1
v_call: TRBV18
clone_size: NA
d_call: NA
cdr3_length: 16

cdr3_aa: CASCPGPQAYGYTF
cdr3_nt: TGTGCCAGTTGCCCGGGACCCCAGGCCTATGGCTACACCTTC
j_call: TRBJ1-2
v_call: TRBV19
clone_size: few
d_call: NA
cdr3_length: 14

cdr3_aa: CASTDRGGNQPQHF
cdr3_nt: TGTGCCAGTACCGACAGGGGGGGTAATCAGCCCCAGCATTTT
j_call: TRBJ1-5
v_call: TRBV19
clone_size: NA
d_call: TRBD1
cdr3_length: 14

cdr3_aa: CASSQVPSADYEQYF
cdr3_nt: TGTGCCAGCTCACAAGTCCCGAGCGCCGACTACGAGCAGTACTTC
j_call: TRBJ2-7
v_call: TRBV18
clone_size: NA
d_call: NA
cdr3_length: 15

cdr3_aa: CASGGTLGPEAFF
cdr3_nt: TGTGCCAGCGGAGGGACATTGGGCCCTGAAGCTTTCTTT
j_call: TRBJ1-1
v_call: TRBV28
clone_size: many
d_call: NA
cdr3_length: 13

cdr3_aa: CASSFRDFMDEQYF
cdr3_nt: TGCGCCAGCAGCTTCCGGGACTTTATGGACGAGCAGTACTTC
j_call: TRBJ2-7
v_call: TRBV5-1
clone_size: many
d_call: NA
cdr3_length: 14

cdr3_aa: CASSRDRVNEQFF
cdr3_nt: TGTGCCAGCAGCCGCGACAGGGTCAATGAGCAGTTCTTC
j_call: TRBJ2-1
v_call: TRBV7-7
clone_size: few
d_call: TRBD1
cdr3_length: 13

cdr3_aa: CASRRTGQETQYF
cdr3_nt: TGTGCCAGCAGAAGGACAGGGCAAGAGACCCAGTACTTC
j_call: TRBJ2-5
v_call: TRBV12-3/TRBV12-4
clone_size: NA
d_call: TRBD1
cdr3_length: 13

cdr3_aa: CSAPGLGTEAFF
cdr3_nt: TGCAGTGCTCCAGGGCTTGGGACTGAAGCTTTCTTT
j_call: TRBJ1-1
v_call: TRBV20-1
clone_size: few
d_call: NA
cdr3_length: 12

cdr3_aa: CASRTGTNQPQHF
cdr3_nt: TGTGCCAGTAGGACGGGCACTAATCAGCCCCAGCATTTT
j_call: TRBJ1-5
v_call: TRBV6-5
clone_size: many
d_call: NA
cdr3_length: 13

cdr3_aa: CASREEVDTEAFF
cdr3_nt: TGTGCCAGCAGAGAAGAAGTTGACACTGAAGCTTTCTTT
j_call: TRBJ1-1
v_call: TRBV2
clone_size: NA
d_call: NA
cdr3_length: 13

cdr3_aa: CASSSGRGNQPQHF
cdr3_nt: TGTGCCAGCAGTTCAGGGAGAGGCAATCAGCCCCAGCATTTT
j_call: TRBJ1-5
v_call: TRBV12-3/TRBV12-4
clone_size: many
d_call: NA
cdr3_length: 14

cdr3_aa: CSASAPASGGDSEQYF
cdr3_nt: TGCAGTGCTAGTGCCCCGGCGAGCGGGGGGGATAGCGAGCAGTACTTC
j_call: TRBJ2-7
v_call: TRBV20-1
clone_size: few
d_call: TRBD2
cdr3_length: 16

cdr3_aa: CASSVVPNYGYTF
cdr3_nt: TGTGCCAGCAGCGTAGTTCCCAACTATGGCTACACCTTC
j_call: TRBJ1-2
v_call: TRBV9
clone_size: many
d_call: NA
cdr3_length: 13

cdr3_aa: CASMTVGALAEAFF
cdr3_nt: TGTGCCAGCATGACGGTTGGAGCGCTCGCTGAAGCTTTCTTT
j_call: TRBJ1-1
v_call: TRBV2
clone_size: few
d_call: NA
cdr3_length: 14

cdr3_aa: CASSLGDRATGANVLTF
cdr3_nt: TGTGCCAGCAGTTTAGGTGACAGGGCTACTGGGGCCAACGTCCTGACTTTC
j_call: TRBJ2-6
v_call: TRBV27
clone_size: NA
d_call: TRBD1
cdr3_length: 17

cdr3_aa: CASSSSGMYQPQHF
cdr3_nt: TGTGCCAGCAGCTCCTCAGGGATGTATCAGCCCCAGCATTTT
j_call: TRBJ1-5
v_call: TRBV7-8
clone_size: many
d_call: NA
cdr3_length: 14

cdr3_aa: CAIKGGSYEQYF
cdr3_nt: TGTGCCATCAAAGGCGGTTCCTACGAGCAGTACTTC
j_call: TRBJ2-7
v_call: TRBV10-3
clone_size: many
d_call: NA
cdr3_length: 12

cdr3_aa: CASSYSMVQRDTQYF
cdr3_nt: TGTGCCAGCAGTTACTCAATGGTTCAGAGGGATACGCAGTATTTT
j_call: TRBJ2-3
v_call: TRBV6-2/TRBV6-3
clone_size: NA
d_call: NA
cdr3_length: 15

cdr3_aa: CASSFIPGRETQYF
cdr3_nt: TGTGCCAGCAGTTTTATCCCAGGGAGGGAGACCCAGTACTTC
j_call: TRBJ2-5
v_call: TRBV12-3/TRBV12-4
clone_size: NA
d_call: NA
cdr3_length: 14

cdr3_aa: CASSFEDYGYTF
cdr3_nt: TGTGCCAGCAGCTTCGAAGACTATGGCTACACCTTC
j_call: TRBJ1-2
v_call: TRBV7-2
clone_size: NA
d_call: NA
cdr3_length: 12

cdr3_aa: CASSRVGTMNTEAFF
cdr3_nt: TGTGCCAGCAGCCGTGTAGGGACCATGAACACTGAAGCTTTCTTT
j_call: TRBJ1-1
v_call: TRBV3-1
clone_size: many
d_call: NA
cdr3_length: 15

cdr3_aa: CASPQKGDEQFF
cdr3_nt: TGCGCCAGCCCACAGAAGGGCGATGAGCAGTTCTTC
j_call: TRBJ2-1
v_call: TRBV23-1
clone_size: many
d_call: NA
cdr3_length: 12

cdr3_aa: CASSYSIGGETQYF
cdr3_nt: TGTGCCAGCAGTTACTCGATAGGGGGAGAGACCCAGTACTTC
j_call: TRBJ2-5
v_call: TRBV6-6
clone_size: many
d_call: NA
cdr3_length: 14

cdr3_aa: CASSLVGATNEKLFF
cdr3_nt: TGTGCCAGCAGCTTAGTGGGGGCAACTAATGAAAAACTGTTTTTT
j_call: TRBJ1-4
v_call: TRBV7-9
clone_size: few
d_call: NA
cdr3_length: 15

cdr3_aa: CASSLTGLAGGAGTDTQYF
cdr3_nt: TGTGCCAGCAGCTTAACGGGACTAGCGGGAGGAGCGGGCACAGATACGCAGTATTTT
j_call: TRBJ2-3
v_call: TRBV7-2
clone_size: few
d_call: TRBD2
cdr3_length: 19

cdr3_aa: CASSARDPPSDTQYF
cdr3_nt: TGTGCCAGCTCAGCAAGGGACCCCCCTTCGGATACGCAGTATTTT
j_call: TRBJ2-3
v_call: TRBV18
clone_size: few
d_call: NA
cdr3_length: 15

cdr3_aa: CASRFRTGWCDNTEAFF
cdr3_nt: TGTGCAAGTCGCTTCCGGACAGGGTGGTGTGATAACACTGAAGCTTTCTTT
j_call: TRBJ1-1
v_call: TRBV12-2
clone_size: many
d_call: NA
cdr3_length: 17

cdr3_aa: CASSPQGAEQFF
cdr3_nt: TGTGCCAGCAGCCCGCAGGGGGCTGAGCAGTTCTTC
j_call: TRBJ2-1
v_call: TRBV4-2
clone_size: many
d_call: TRBD1
cdr3_length: 12

cdr3_aa: CSASRTGGKNSPLHF
cdr3_nt: TGCAGTGCCAGTAGGACAGGGGGAAAAAATTCACCCCTCCACTTT
j_call: TRBJ1-6
v_call: TRBV20-1
clone_size: NA
d_call: TRBD1
cdr3_length: 15

cdr3_aa: CSARDPSGGSEDEQFF
cdr3_nt: TGCAGTGCTAGAGATCCGTCAGGGGGTAGCGAGGATGAGCAGTTCTTC
j_call: TRBJ2-1
v_call: TRBV20-1
clone_size: many
d_call: TRBD1
cdr3_length: 16

cdr3_aa: CASSQANTEAFF
cdr3_nt: TGTGCCAGCAGCCAAGCGAACACTGAAGCTTTCTTT
j_call: TRBJ1-1
v_call: TRBV3-1
clone_size: many
d_call: NA
cdr3_length: 12

cdr3_aa: CASSKNRRRDEQYF
cdr3_nt: TGTGCCAGCAGTAAGAACCGGCGACGCGACGAGCAGTACTTC
j_call: TRBJ2-7
v_call: TRBV12-3/TRBV12-4
clone_size: NA
d_call: NA
cdr3_length: 14

cdr3_aa: CAGSLGTAPYEQYF
cdr3_nt: TGCGCCGGCAGCTTGGGGACAGCCCCCTACGAGCAGTACTTC
j_call: TRBJ2-7
v_call: TRBV5-1
clone_size: once
d_call: TRBD1
cdr3_length: 14

cdr3_aa: CASSFQGNSYEQYF
cdr3_nt: TGTGCCAGCAGCTTCCAGGGTAACTCCTACGAGCAGTACTTC
j_call: TRBJ2-7
v_call: TRBV7-2
clone_size: many
d_call: NA
cdr3_length: 14

cdr3_aa: CASSPWTRSSYNEQFF
cdr3_nt: TGTGCCAGCAGCCCCTGGACAAGGAGCTCCTACAATGAGCAGTTCTTC
j_call: TRBJ2-1
v_call: TRBV11-2
clone_size: NA
d_call: NA
cdr3_length: 16